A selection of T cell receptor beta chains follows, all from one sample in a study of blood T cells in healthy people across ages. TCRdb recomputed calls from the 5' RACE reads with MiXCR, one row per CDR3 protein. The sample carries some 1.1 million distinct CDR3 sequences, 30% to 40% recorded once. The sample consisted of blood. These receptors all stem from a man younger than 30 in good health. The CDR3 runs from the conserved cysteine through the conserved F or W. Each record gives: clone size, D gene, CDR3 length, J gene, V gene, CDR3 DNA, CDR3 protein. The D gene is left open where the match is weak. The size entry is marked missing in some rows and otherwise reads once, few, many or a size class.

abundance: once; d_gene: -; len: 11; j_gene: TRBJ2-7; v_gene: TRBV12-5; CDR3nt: TGTGCTAGTGGTTTAGGGAGTGAGCAGTACTTC; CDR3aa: CASGLGSEQYF
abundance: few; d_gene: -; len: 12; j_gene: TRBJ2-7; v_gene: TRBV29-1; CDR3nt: TGCAGCGGCTCGGACGGATTCTACGAGCAGTACTTC; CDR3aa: CSGSDGFYEQYF
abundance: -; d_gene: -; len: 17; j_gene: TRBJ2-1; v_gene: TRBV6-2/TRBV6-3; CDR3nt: TGTGCCAGCAGTTACTCCGAGGTGTCAAAGGCGTACAATGAGCAGTTCTTC; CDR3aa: CASSYSEVSKAYNEQFF
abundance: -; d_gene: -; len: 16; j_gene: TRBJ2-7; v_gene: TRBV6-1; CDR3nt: TGTGCCAGCAGTGAAGCTTTCGGTCGAGTCAAAAACGAGCAGTACTTC; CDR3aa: CASSEAFGRVKNEQYF
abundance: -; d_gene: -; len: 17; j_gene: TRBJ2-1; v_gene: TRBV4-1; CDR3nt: TGCGCCAGCAGCCAAGTATGGGACAACGGACGCTACAATGAGCAGTTCTTC; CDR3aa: CASSQVWDNGRYNEQFF
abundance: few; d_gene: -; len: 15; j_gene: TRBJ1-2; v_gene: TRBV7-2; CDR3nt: TGTGCCAGCAGCCGGGGAGGCTCCTCTAACTATGGCTACACCTTC; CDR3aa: CASSRGGSSNYGYTF
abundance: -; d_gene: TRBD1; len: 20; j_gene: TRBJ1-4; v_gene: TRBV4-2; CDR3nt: TGTGCCAGCAGCCAGGACAATCTTCGGACAGGGCCCTCAACTAATGAAAAACTGTTTTTT; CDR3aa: CASSQDNLRTGPSTNEKLFF
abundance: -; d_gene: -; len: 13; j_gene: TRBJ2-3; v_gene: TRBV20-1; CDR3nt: TGCAGTGCTAGAAAGCGGGGCACAGATACGCAGTATTTT; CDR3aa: CSARKRGTDTQYF
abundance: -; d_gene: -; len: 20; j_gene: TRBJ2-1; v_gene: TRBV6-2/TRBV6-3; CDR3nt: TGTGCCAGCAGTTACTCGAAACCCCTCCAGACAGGAGCCTCCTACAATGAGCAGTTCTTC; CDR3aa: CASSYSKPLQTGASYNEQFF
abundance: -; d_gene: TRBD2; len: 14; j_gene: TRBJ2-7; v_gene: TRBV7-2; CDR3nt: TGTGCCAGCAGCTTCCAGCGGGGCTCCAATAAGCAGTACTTC; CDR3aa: CASSFQRGSNKQYF
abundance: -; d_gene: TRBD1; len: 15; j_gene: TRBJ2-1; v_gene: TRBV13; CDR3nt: TGTGCCAGCAGCCCCTTGGGACAGTCCTACAATGAGCAGTTCTTC; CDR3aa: CASSPLGQSYNEQFF
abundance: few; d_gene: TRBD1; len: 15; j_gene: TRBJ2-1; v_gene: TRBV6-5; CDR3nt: TGTGCCAGCAGCCAGGGGGTCAGCTCCTACAATGAGCAGTTCTTC; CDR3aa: CASSQGVSSYNEQFF
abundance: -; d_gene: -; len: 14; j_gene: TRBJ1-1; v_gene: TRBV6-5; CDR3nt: TGTGCCAGCAGTTACTCGGCGACAGTCGGAGAAGCTTTCTTT; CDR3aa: CASSYSATVGEAFF
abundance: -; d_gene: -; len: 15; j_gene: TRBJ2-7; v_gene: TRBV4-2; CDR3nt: TGTGCCAACAGCCCCCGGCCAGGGTTTAACTACGAGCAGTACTTC; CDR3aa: CANSPRPGFNYEQYF
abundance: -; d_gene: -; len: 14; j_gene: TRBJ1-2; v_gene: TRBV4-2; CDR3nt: TGTGCCACCAGCCAGAGCCCGGAGGCTTGTGGCTACACCTTC; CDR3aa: CATSQSPEACGYTF
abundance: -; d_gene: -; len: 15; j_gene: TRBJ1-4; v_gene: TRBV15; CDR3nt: TGTGCCACCAGCAGAGATCCGGGCACTAATGAAAAACTGTTTTTT; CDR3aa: CATSRDPGTNEKLFF
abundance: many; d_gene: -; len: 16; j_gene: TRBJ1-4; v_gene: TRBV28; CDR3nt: TGTGCCAGCAGACGGGCGACCACCGCAACTAATGAAAAACTGTTTTTT; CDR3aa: CASRRATTATNEKLFF
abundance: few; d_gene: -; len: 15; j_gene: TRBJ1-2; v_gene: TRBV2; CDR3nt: TGTGCCAACCCGAGCAGTAGAGCAGGGAACTATGGCTACACCTTC; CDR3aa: CANPSSRAGNYGYTF
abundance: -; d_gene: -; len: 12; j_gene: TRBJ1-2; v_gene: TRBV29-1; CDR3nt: TGCAGCGTTGGATCAGAGAACTATGGCTACACCTTC; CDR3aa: CSVGSENYGYTF
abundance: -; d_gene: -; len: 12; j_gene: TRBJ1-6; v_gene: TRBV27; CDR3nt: TGTGCCAGCAGTTTTGGGGGACCGCCCCTCCACTTT; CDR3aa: CASSFGGPPLHF
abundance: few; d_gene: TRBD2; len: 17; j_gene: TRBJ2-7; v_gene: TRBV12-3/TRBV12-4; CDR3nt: TGTGCCAGTAAGTTGAGCCCGACTAGCGGGGGGATTTACGAGCAGTACTTC; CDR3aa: CASKLSPTSGGIYEQYF
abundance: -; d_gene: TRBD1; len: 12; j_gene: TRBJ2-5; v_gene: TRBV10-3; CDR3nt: TGTGCCATCAGGGGACAGGGAGAGACCCAGTACTTC; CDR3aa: CAIRGQGETQYF
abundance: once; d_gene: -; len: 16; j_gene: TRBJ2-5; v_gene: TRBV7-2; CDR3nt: TGTGCCAGCAGTTTAGTTGGGGGGCAGGTAGGCAATGAGCAGTACTTC; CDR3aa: CASSLVGGQVGNEQYF
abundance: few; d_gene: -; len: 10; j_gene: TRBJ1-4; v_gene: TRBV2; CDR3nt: TGTGCCAGCAGTGACGGACTACTGTTTTTT; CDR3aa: CASSDGLLFF
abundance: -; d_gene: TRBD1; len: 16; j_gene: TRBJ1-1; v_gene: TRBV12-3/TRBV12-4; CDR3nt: TGTGCCAGCAGTGCACCGGGACAGGGGCTCCTAGTGAAAGCTTTCTTT; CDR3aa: CASSAPGQGLLVKAFF
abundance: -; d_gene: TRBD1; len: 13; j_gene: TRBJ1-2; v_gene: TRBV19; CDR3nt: TGTGCCAGTGGGACAGGAATCAACTATGGCTACACCTTC; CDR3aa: CASGTGINYGYTF
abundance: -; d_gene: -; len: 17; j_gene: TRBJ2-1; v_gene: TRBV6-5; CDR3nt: TGTGCCAGCAGTTACTCGATGGTGCGGGTCAACTACAATGAGCAGTTCTTC; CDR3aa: CASSYSMVRVNYNEQFF
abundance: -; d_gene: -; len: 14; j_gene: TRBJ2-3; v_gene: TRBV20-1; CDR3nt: TGCAGTCGAATCGGGGGCCGATACACAGATACGCAGTATTTT; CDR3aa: CSRIGGRYTDTQYF
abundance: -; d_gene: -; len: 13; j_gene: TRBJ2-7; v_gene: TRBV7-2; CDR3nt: TGTGCCAGCAGCGAGGGTCGTGAATACGAGCAGTACTTC; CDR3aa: CASSEGREYEQYF
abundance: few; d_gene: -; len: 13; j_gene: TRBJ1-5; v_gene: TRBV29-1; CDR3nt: TGCAGCGTTTTAGCTGGGGACCAACAGCCCCAGCATTTT; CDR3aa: CSVLAGDQQPQHF
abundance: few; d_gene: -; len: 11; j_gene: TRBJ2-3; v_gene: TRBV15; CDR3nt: TGTGCCACAAGAAGGGGAAATACGCAGTATTTT; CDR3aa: CATRRGNTQYF
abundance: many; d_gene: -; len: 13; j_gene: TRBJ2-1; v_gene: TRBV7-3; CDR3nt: TGTGCCAGCGGTTCAGGACAGTCCAATGAGCAGTTCTTC; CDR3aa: CASGSGQSNEQFF
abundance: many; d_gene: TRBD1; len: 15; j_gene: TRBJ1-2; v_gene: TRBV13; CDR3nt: TGTGCCAGCAGTCCTGGACAGGGGGATGTCTATGGCTACACCTTC; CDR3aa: CASSPGQGDVYGYTF
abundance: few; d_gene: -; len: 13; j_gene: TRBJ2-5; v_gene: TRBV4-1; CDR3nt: TGCGCCAGCAGCCAGTCGCCCCCAGGGAGGCAGTACTTC; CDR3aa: CASSQSPPGRQYF
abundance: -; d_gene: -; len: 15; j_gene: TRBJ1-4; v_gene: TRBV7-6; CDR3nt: TGTGCCAGCAGCTTGGCGGGGCCCCGGAGTGAAAAACTGTTTTTT; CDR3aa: CASSLAGPRSEKLFF
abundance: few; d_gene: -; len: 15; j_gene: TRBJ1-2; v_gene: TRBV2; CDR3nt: TGTGCCAGCAGTCCACAGAGAGGGGTGGGCTATGGCTGCACCTTC; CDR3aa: CASSPQRGVGYGCTF
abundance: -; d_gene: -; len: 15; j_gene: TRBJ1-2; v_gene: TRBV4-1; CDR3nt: TGCGCCAGCAGCCAAATACAGGGCTCGGACTATGGCTACACCTTC; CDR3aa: CASSQIQGSDYGYTF
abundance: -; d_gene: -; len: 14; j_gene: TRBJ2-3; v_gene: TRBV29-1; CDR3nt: TGCAGCGTTTTGGCTAAAAAGGGGGTAGATACGCAGTATTTT; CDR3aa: CSVLAKKGVDTQYF
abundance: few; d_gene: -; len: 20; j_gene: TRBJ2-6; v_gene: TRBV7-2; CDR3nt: TGTGCCAGCAGCTTAGGTGTGCAGGATCGATTACACTCTGGGGCCAACGTCCTGACTTTC; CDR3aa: CASSLGVQDRLHSGANVLTF
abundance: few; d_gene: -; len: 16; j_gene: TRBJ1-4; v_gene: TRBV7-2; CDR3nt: TGTGCCAGCAGCTCCGGCCCGGGACTGCTTAATGAAAAACTGTTTTTT; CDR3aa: CASSSGPGLLNEKLFF
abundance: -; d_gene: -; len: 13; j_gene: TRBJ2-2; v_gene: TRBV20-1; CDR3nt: TGCAGTGCTTCCGGGGATAACACCGGGGAGCTGTTTTTT; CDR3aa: CSASGDNTGELFF
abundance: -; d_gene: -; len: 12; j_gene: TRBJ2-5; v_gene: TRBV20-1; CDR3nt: TGCAGTGCTGCTCAGGGGAGGGAGACCCAGTACTTC; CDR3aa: CSAAQGRETQYF
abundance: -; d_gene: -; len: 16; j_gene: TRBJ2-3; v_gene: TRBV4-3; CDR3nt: TGCGCCAGCAACCAAGATGCCAGGGCTTGGACAGATACGCAGTATTTT; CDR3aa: CASNQDARAWTDTQYF
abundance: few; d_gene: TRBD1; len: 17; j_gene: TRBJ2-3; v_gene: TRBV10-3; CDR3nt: TGTGCCATCAGAGGACAGGGGCCTCGCCCGCAAACAGATACGCAGTATTTT; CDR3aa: CAIRGQGPRPQTDTQYF
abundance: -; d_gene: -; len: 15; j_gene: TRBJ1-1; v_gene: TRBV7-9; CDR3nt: TGTGCCAGCAGCTTAGAAGGACAGCCGGGGGCTGAAGCTTTCTTT; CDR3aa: CASSLEGQPGAEAFF
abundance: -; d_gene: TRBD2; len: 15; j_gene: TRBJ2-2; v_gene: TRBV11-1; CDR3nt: TGTGCCAGCAGCTTTCTTGAGCGGGGGGCCGGGGAGCTGTTTTTT; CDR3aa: CASSFLERGAGELFF
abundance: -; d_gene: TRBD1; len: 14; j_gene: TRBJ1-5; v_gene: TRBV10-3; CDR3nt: TGTGCCATCAGCACGGGGACAGGTAATCAGCCCCAGCATTTT; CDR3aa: CAISTGTGNQPQHF
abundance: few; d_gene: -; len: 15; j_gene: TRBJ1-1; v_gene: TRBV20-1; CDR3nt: TGCAGTGCTAGAGATCTTCAGCAGGGTGGCACTGAAGCTTTCTTT; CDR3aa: CSARDLQQGGTEAFF
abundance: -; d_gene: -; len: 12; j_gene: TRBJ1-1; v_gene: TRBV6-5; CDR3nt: TGTGCCAGCAGCCCCCGGGGGACACGAGCTTTCTTT; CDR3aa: CASSPRGTRAFF
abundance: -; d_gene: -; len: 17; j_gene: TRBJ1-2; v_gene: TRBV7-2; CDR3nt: TGTGCCAGCAGCGTTGTAGGACTTCGAACCTTATCGGGCGGCTACACCTTC; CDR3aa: CASSVVGLRTLSGGYTF
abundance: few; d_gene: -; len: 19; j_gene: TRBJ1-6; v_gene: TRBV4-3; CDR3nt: TGCGCCAGCAGCCAAGATCGCCCTGGACAGAGCTCCTATAATTCACCCCTCCACTTT; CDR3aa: CASSQDRPGQSSYNSPLHF
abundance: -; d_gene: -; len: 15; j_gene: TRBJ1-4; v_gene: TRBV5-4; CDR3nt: TGTGCCAGCAGCTCGGAAGGGAGACTCAATGAAAAACTGTTTTTT; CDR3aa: CASSSEGRLNEKLFF
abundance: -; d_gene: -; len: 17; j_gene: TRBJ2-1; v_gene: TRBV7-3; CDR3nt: TGTGCCAGCAGCTTATTGGTCCGGGAATTAGGGTGGGGTGAGCAGTTCTTC; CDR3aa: CASSLLVRELGWGEQFF
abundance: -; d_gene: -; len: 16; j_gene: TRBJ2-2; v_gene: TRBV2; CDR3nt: TGTGCCAGCAGTGAAGGGGACGGCGCGAACACCGGGGAGCTGTTTTTT; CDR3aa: CASSEGDGANTGELFF
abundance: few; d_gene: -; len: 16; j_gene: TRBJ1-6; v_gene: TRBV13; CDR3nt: TGTGCCAGCAGCTTTCAGGCTGGCTCCTATAATTCACCCCTCCACTTT; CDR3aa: CASSFQAGSYNSPLHF
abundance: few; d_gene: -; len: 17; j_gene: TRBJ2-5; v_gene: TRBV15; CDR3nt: TGTGCCACCAGCAGAGACGGGATGGGACTTAACTCACCGAAGCAGTACTTC; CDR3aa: CATSRDGMGLNSPKQYF
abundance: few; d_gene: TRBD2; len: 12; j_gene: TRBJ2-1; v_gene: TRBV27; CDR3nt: TGTGCCAGCACCGCGGGGGTCGATGAGCAGTTCTTC; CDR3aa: CASTAGVDEQFF